This entry is about one TCR beta chain. This sample was included in a study of blood T cell repertoires in COVID-19. Overall study: Spain, Italy and the United States supplied samples that represented acute and convalescent COVID-19.

Patients at the Seattle site were enrolled during active infection and followed longitudinally. Clones were read by immunoSEQ multiplex PCR, and TCRdb kept only the in-frame ones, dropping some. The sample has under 50,000 clones, about 92% seen once. CDR3 size: 14 residues. CDR1 and CDR2 (germline): MDHEN, SYDVKM. V was cut by 6 bases and J by 5 bases, with 16 bases left in between. The source of this sequence is a man in his sixties with COVID-19, enrolled during active disease. The material sequenced was peripheral blood. The V and J genes are TRBV28 and TRBJ1-1; weak D call: TRBD1 (6 bases). CDR3 nucleotides: TGTGCCAGCAGGTTGAGACAGGATTCGACTGAAGCTTTCTTT. It codes for CASRLRQDSTEAFF.